This entry lists 15 T cell receptor beta chains sequenced from one sample in a study of blood T cell repertoires in COVID-19. Clones were sequenced by immunoSEQ multiplex PCR, and TCRdb holds only the in-frame ones, with some missing. The table shows some 70,000 clones, with 86% occurring only once. The sequenced sample consisted of peripheral blood. The receptor source for this set is a man over 45 with active COVID-19.

This sequence joins TRBV2 and TRBJ2-4; tentative D call: TRBD2 (5 bases). This CDR3 has 16 residues. Germline values: CDR1 SNHLY, CDR2 FYNNEI. Between the trimmed V and J ends, which lost 6 bases and 0 bases, there was a span of 15 bases. The CDR3 sequence is CASSPRGILAKNIQYF. As DNA, the CDR3 is TGTGCCAGCAGCCCCCGAGGGATTCTAGCCAAAAACATTCAGTACTTC.

V gene TRBV15 combines with J gene TRBJ1-2, with 8 bases fitting TRBD1. Germline CDR1 LNHNV, CDR2 YYDKDF (reference sequence). The CDR3 consists of 14 residues. V lost 1 base and J lost 2; bases outside the gene matches: 0. CDR3 residues: CATSRGQGNYGYTF. The CDR3 region has the DNA TGTGCCACCAGCAGAGGACAGGGGAACTATGGCTACACCTTC.

The V call is TRBV19, the J call TRBJ1-5, with 8 bases matching TRBD1. The CDR3 runs to 15 residues. The ends lost 7 bases at V and 4 bases at J; junction bases unmatched: 9. CDR1 and CDR2 (germline): LNHDA, SQIVND (reference sequence). The CDR3 loop is CASNRDRMGNQPQHF. CDR3 nucleotide sequence: TGTGCCAGTAATAGGGACAGGATGGGGAATCAGCCCCAGCATTTT.

The chain links TRBV7-3 to TRBJ2-1; 15 bases are shared with TRBD2. Trimming at V came to 5 bases and at J to 9 bases, leaving 11 bases not matched to a gene. Germline V gives CDR1 SGHTA, CDR2 FQGTGA. The CDR3 is made up of 17 amino acids. The CDR3 reads CASSPWTSGGAPGEQFF. The CDR3 region has the DNA TGTGCCAGCAGCCCTTGGACTAGCGGGGGGGCACCAGGTGAGCAGTTCTTC.

The J gene is TRBJ1-1, the V gene TRBV14, with D unclear. Germline values: CDR1 SGHDN, CDR2 FVKESK. V lost 4 bases, J lost 1 base, and 13 bases lay in between. This CDR3 region has 15 residues. The CDR3 coding sequence is TGTGCCAGCAGCCCAGGTCGAGTGGGGAACACTGAAGCTTTCTTT. Protein sequence: CASSPGRVGNTEAFF. The entire variable domain, with the rest obtained from reference TRBV14 and TRBJ1-1, is as follows: EAGVTQFPSHSVIEKGQTVTLRCDPISGHDNLYWYRRVMGKEIKFLLHFVKESKQDESGMPNNRFLAERTGGTYSTLKVQPAELEDSGVYFCASSPGRVGNTEAFFGQGTRLTVV.

The rearrangement links TRBV7-8 to TRBJ2-7; tentative D call: TRBD1 (7 bases). V lost 6 bases, J lost 2 bases, and 26 bases lay in between. CDR3 length equals 18 residues. CDR1 is SGHVS and CDR2 is FQNEAQ in the germline V gene. The CDR3 is CASSQRVGGRGDAYEQYF. The CDR3 DNA reads as TGTGCCAGCAGTCAAAGAGTAGGGGGCAGGGGGGATGCCTACGAGCAGTACTTC.

The rearrangement joins TRBV5-1 to TRBJ1-2; 9 bases align to TRBD1. This CDR3 contains 18 residues. J lost 1 base, V lost 3 bases, and 13 bases had no gene match. Germline-derived CDR1 and CDR2 are SGHRS and YFSETQ. The CDR3 protein is CASSSSGTGIGNNYGYTF. In DNA form, the CDR3 reads TGCGCCAGCAGCTCCTCCGGGACAGGGATCGGAAATAACTATGGCTACACCTTC.

CDR3 bases: TGTGCCAGCAGCCCCAGCGGGAGTGTCACAGATACGCAGTATTTT. It specifies CASSPSGSVTDTQYF. The chain is built from TRBV7-8 and TRBJ2-3; 8 bases are shared with TRBD2. The CDR3 contains 15 residues. Germline V gene lookup returns CDR1 SGHVS and CDR2 FQNEAQ. The V segment lost 5 bases and the J segment 2 bases; nucleotides outside the gene matches: 6.

The J gene is TRBJ1-3, the V gene TRBV7-2, with D perhaps TRBD1 (6 bases). CDR1 and CDR2 from the germline V gene are SGHTA and FQGNSA. V shed 6 bases and J shed 2 bases, with 11 bases lying between them. This CDR3 has 14 amino acids. For the CDR3, the DNA is TGTGCCAGCAGTCGGGGGGGCACTGGAAACACCATATATTTT. Translating it yields CASSRGGTGNTIYF.

V and J are TRBV4-1 and TRBJ2-7; 8 bases match TRBD1. There are 16 residues in the CDR3. In germline, CDR1 is MGHRA, CDR2 YSYEKL. V dropped 3 bases and J dropped 4; count of bases not matched to a gene: 11. CDR3 DNA sequence: TGCGCCAGCAGCCACACGACAGGGGCGACCGAATACGAGCAGTACTTC. This translates into CASSHTTGATEYEQYF.

This chain joins TRBV9 and TRBJ2-1; tentatively, D is TRBD2 (6 bases). CDR3 length equals 14 residues. Germline CDR1 SGDLS, CDR2 YYNGEE. Trimming left V 3 bases short and J 8 bases short, with 15 bases between. CDR3 residues: CASSGAGRLDEQFF. The DNA of the CDR3 is TGTGCCAGCAGCGGGGCAGGGAGGTTGGATGAGCAGTTCTTC.

This sequence joins TRBV30 and TRBJ2-3; D might be TRBD2 (5 bases). Germline assignment: CDR1 GTSNPN and CDR2 SVGIG (reference sequence). The CDR3 totals 15 residues. Trimming cost V 2 bases and J 0 bases, with 12 bases left between them. CDR3: CAWSYHGISTDTQYF. The CDR3 DNA sequence: TGTGCCTGGAGTTATCACGGGATTAGCACAGATACGCAGTATTTT.

The V call is TRBV2, the J call TRBJ2-3; 10 bases align to TRBD2. Trimming removed 5 bases from V and 6 bases from J; junction bases left unmatched: 5. CDR3 size: 14 residues. The germline V gene has CDR1 SNHLY and CDR2 FYNNEI. The chain's CDR3 is CASSWTSGGDTQYF. For the CDR3, the DNA is TGTGCCAGCAGTTGGACTAGCGGTGGGGATACGCAGTATTTT.

The CDR3 loop is CASSQDQSDTQYF. In DNA, the CDR3 is TGTGCCAGCAGCCAAGATCAGTCGGATACGCAGTATTTT. The chain carries TRBV4-2 and TRBJ2-3, with unresolved D. CDR3 length: 13 amino acids. Germline CDR1 reads LGHNA; CDR2 reads YNFKEQ. V lost 0 bases and J 6 bases, leaving 7 bases between the germline ends.

This sequence joins TRBV7-2 and TRBJ2-3; 10 bases are a match to TRBD2. Germline CDR1 and CDR2: SGHTA and FQGNSA. The V gene end was trimmed by 4 bases and the J gene end by 4 bases; junction bases not matched to a gene: 8. The CDR3 totals 16 residues. The DNA of the CDR3 is TGTGCCAGCAGCTCCCTAGCGGGGGCGCTTCCAGATACGCAGTATTTT. It is translated as CASSSLAGALPDTQYF.